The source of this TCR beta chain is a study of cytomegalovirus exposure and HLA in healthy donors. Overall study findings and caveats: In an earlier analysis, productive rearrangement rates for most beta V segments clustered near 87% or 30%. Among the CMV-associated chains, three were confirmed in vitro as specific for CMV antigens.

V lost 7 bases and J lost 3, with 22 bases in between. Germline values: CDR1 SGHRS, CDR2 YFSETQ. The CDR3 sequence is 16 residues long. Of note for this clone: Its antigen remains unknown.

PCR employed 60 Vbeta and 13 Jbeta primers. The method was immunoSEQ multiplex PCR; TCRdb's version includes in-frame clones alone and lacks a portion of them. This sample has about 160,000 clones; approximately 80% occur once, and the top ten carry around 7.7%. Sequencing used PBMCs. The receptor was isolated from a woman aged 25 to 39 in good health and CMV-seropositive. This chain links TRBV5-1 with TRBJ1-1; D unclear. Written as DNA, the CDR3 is TGCGCCAGCCGCCCCGGGGTAGCAGGTCCTTACACTGAAGCTTTCTTT. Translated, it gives CASRPGVAGPYTEAFF.